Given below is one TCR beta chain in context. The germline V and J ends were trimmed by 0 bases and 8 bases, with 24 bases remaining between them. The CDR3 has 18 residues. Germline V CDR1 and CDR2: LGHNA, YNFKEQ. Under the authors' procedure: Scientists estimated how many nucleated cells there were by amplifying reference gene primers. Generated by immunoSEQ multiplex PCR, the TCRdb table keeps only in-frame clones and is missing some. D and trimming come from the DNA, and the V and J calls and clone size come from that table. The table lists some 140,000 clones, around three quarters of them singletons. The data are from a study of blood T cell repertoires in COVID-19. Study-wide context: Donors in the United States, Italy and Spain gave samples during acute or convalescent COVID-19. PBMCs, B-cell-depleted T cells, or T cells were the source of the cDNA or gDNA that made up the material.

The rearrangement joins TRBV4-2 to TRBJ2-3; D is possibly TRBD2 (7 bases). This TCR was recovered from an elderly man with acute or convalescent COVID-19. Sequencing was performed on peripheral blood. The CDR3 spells CASSQEVGGATRGGTQYF. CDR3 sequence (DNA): TGTGCCAGCAGCCAAGAAGTAGGGGGGGCCACCCGAGGGGGTACGCAGTATTTT.